Below are 27 T cell receptor beta chains sequenced from a single sample in a study of shared clonotypes between healthy human individuals. Sequencing was performed with immunoSEQ multiplex PCR; in TCRdb, only in-frame clones are kept and a portion is missing. The repertoire holds about 2,500,000 clones, with around 94% as singletons. Sequencing input: naive CD4+ T cells sorted from blood. Noted subset: CD45RA+ positively selected. The receptors were gathered from a man aged 18-30 years in good health.

This chain links TRBV6-1 with TRBJ2-1; D could derive from TRBD1 or TRBD2 (6 bases each). Germline loops: CDR1 MNHNS, CDR2 SASEGT. Deletions cut 10 bases from V and 5 bases from J, with 21 bases between. CDR3 size: 15 residues. This chain's CDR3 is CAIFFEPGANNEQFF. CDR3 coding DNA: TGTGCCATCTTTTTTGAACCGGGGGCGAACAATGAGCAGTTCTTC.

The chain is built from TRBV27 and TRBJ2-3, with 8 bases identical to TRBD1. V shed 8 bases, J shed 4 bases, and the junction held 11 bases outside the gene matches. The CDR3 sequence is 15 residues long. The germline V gene encodes CDR1 MNHEY and CDR2 SMNVEV (reference sequence). CDR3 DNA sequence: TGTGCCAGCCAATCGGGACAGGTGTCCGCAGATACGCAGTATTTT. Its translation: CASQSGQVSADTQYF.

The gene calls are TRBV28 and TRBJ1-5; 9 bases map to TRBD1. The CDR3 has 16 amino acids. CDR1 and CDR2 (germline): MDHEN, SYDVKM. After removal of 6 bases from V and 6 bases from J, the junction contained 12 bases not matched to a gene. CDR3 DNA sequence: TGTGCCAGCAGGACTCCGGGACAGGGAAATGGTCAGCCCCAGCATTTT. Protein sequence: CASRTPGQGNGQPQHF.

On this clone: At one end the junction does not follow the germline gene, possibly because of a read error. The chain carries TRBV7-2 and TRBJ2-3; D remains ambiguous. The CDR3 sequence is 12 residues long. CDR1 and CDR2 from the germline V gene are SGHTA and FQGNSA. The CDR3 bases are TGTGCCAGCAGCTCTTACCCAGATTCGCAGTATTTT. Translating gives CASSSYPDSQYF.

J is TRBJ1-5 and V is TRBV19, with 7 bases lining up with TRBD1. The germline gives CDR1 LNHDA, CDR2 SQIVND (reference sequence). The CDR3 contains 17 residues. The J segment lost 0 bases and the V segment lost 4 bases, leaving 9 bases of the junction unmatched. CDR3 sequence reads: CASSKGDSLGSNQPQHF. CDR3 nucleotides: TGTGCCAGTAGTAAAGGGGACAGCCTTGGTAGCAATCAGCCCCAGCATTTT.

J is TRBJ2-7 and V is TRBV6-5; 8 positions match TRBD1. The CDR3 length is 15 residues. V dropped 5 bases and J dropped 2; count of bases not matched to a gene: 8. The germline CDR1 and CDR2 sequences are MNHEY and SVGAGI. The CDR3 loop is CASSPGGSDAYEQYF. The CDR3 nucleotides are TGTGCCAGCAGTCCAGGGGGCTCCGATGCCTACGAGCAGTACTTC.

This clone was picked up a small number of times. The same CDR3 arises from other DNA sequences in this sample as well. The rearrangement uses TRBV18 and TRBJ2-5, with 7 bases that match TRBD1. The V gene end was trimmed by 4 bases and the J gene end by 2 bases; junction bases not matched to a gene: 4. From germline, CDR1 is KGHSH and CDR2 LQKENI. CDR3 length: 14 residues. The CDR3, as DNA: TGTGCCAGCTCACTCGGGACAGTACAAGAGACCCAGTACTTC. Amino acids: CASSLGTVQETQYF.

The rearrangement uses TRBV30 and TRBJ2-5; no clear D. The DNA end favors TRBJ2-7, so the J call may be wrong. The CDR3 has 11 amino acids. CDR1 is GTSNPN, CDR2 SVGIG, per germline (reference sequence). DNA of the CDR3: TGTGCCTGGAGTTCGCAATACGAGCAGTACTTC. It encodes CAWSSQYEQYF.

The chain recombines TRBV10-2 with TRBJ1-1; 7 positions match TRBD1. V shed 3 bases, J shed 7 bases, and the junction held 8 bases outside the gene matches. Germline loops: CDR1 WSHSY, CDR2 SAAADI. CDR3 length: 14 amino acids. The CDR3 loop is CASSDPGGLHEAFF. The CDR3 nucleotides are TGCGCCAGCAGTGATCCAGGGGGGCTACATGAAGCTTTCTTT.

The CDR3 loop is CASSQQSRAYNSPLHF. CDR3 DNA sequence: TGTGCCAGCAGCCAGCAATCGAGGGCCTATAATTCACCCCTCCACTTT. The genes are TRBV7-9 and TRBJ1-6; the D is unclear. The CDR3 has 16 amino acids. Trimming stripped 5 bases from V and 2 bases from J, with 13 bases between. Germline V gene lookup returns CDR1 SEHNR and CDR2 FQNEAQ (reference sequence).

This clone was picked up a small number of times. This chain joins TRBV7-9 and TRBJ1-1; D may be TRBD1 (5 bases). This CDR3 is 10 amino acids long. CDR1 SEHNR and CDR2 FQNEAQ come from the germline V gene (reference sequence). V was trimmed by 6 bases and J by 10 bases, leaving 9 bases between them. DNA for the CDR3: TGTGCCAGCAGGGGGCGAGGAGCTTTCTTT. This encodes CASRGRGAFF.

The chain links TRBV19 to TRBJ1-5; D is perhaps TRBD1 (5 bases). Trimming removed 5 bases at V and 2 bases at J, with 19 bases between. Germline CDR1 LNHDA, CDR2 SQIVND (reference sequence). There are 17 residues in the CDR3. CDR3 amino acids: CASSQTTGPGGNQPQHF. The CDR3 nucleotides are TGTGCCAGTAGTCAAACCACGGGACCGGGCGGCAATCAGCCCCAGCATTTT.

The chain links TRBV5-1 to TRBJ1-1; D is perhaps TRBD1 (5 bases). The CDR3 covers 13 residues. Deletions cut 5 bases from V and 0 bases from J, with 8 bases between. CDR1 and CDR2 from the germline V gene are SGHRS and YFSETQ. CDR3 bases: TGCGCCAGCAGGGACACATTGAACACTGAAGCTTTCTTT. It specifies CASRDTLNTEAFF.

The chain joins TRBV4-3 to TRBJ2-1, with D perhaps TRBD1 (5 bases). V was trimmed by 0 bases and J by 7 bases, leaving 22 bases between them. The germline V gene encodes CDR1 LGHNA and CDR2 YSLEER. The CDR3 runs to 18 residues. DNA for the CDR3: TGCGCCAGCAGCCAAGAACGCTTGGGGCGGCCCCCCGTGAATGAGCAGTTCTTC. It specifies CASSQERLGRPPVNEQFF.

This sequence joins TRBV5-1 and TRBJ2-1; possible D gene TRBD1, 5 bases. Trimming removed 0 bases from V and 0 bases from J, with 13 bases in between. CDR1 is SGHRS, CDR2 YFSETQ, per germline. The CDR3 is made up of 17 amino acids. The CDR3 loop reads CASSLAKTVHSYNEQFF. The CDR3 DNA reads as TGCGCCAGCAGCTTGGCCAAGACAGTACACTCCTACAATGAGCAGTTCTTC.

The chain employs TRBV5-1 and TRBJ2-5; a possible D gene is TRBD2 (6 bases). Germline lookup yields CDR1 SGHRS and CDR2 YFSETQ. The CDR3 loop spans 13 amino acids. Deletions cut 4 bases from V and 5 bases from J, with 12 bases between. CDR3 DNA: TGCGCCAGCAGCGCGGGACTCGAGGAGACCCAGTACTTC. It codes for CASSAGLEETQYF.

V and J are TRBV7-9 and TRBJ1-4, with D possibly TRBD1 on 5 matching bases. The ends were cut back, 2 bases at V and 7 bases at J, with 14 bases in the middle. Germline V CDR1 and CDR2: SEHNR, FQNEAQ (reference sequence). This CDR3 is 15 amino acids long. CDR3 in amino acids: CASSLSIDSFEKLFF. CDR3 bases: TGTGCCAGCAGCTTATCGATCGACAGCTTTGAAAAACTGTTTTTT.

This sequence joins TRBV10-1 and TRBJ2-7, with a weak D call TRBD1 (5 bases). The V gene's germline CDR1 is WNHNN and CDR2 SYGVQD (reference sequence). The CDR3 length is 13 residues. The V and J ends lost 5 bases and 4 bases respectively, with 12 bases between them. CDR3 sequence: CASSQGLGYEQYF. The CDR3 DNA sequence: TGCGCCAGCAGTCAGGGTCTGGGATACGAGCAGTACTTC.

The CDR3 spells CASSPSSGANVLTF. The CDR3 nucleotides are TGCGCCAGCAGCCCCAGCTCTGGGGCCAACGTCCTGACTTTC. The rearrangement uses TRBV4-1 and TRBJ2-6; D gene ambiguous. Germline loops: CDR1 MGHRA, CDR2 YSYEKL. The CDR3 length is 14 residues. The V end lost 4 bases, the J end lost 0 bases, and 4 bases lay between the germline ends.

The genes are TRBV18 and TRBJ1-2; 7 nucleotides agree with TRBD1. The CDR3 runs to 15 residues. After removal of 1 base from V and 1 base from J, the junction contained 3 bases not matched to a gene. CDR1 is KGHSH and CDR2 is LQKENI in the germline V gene. CDR3 sequence: CASSPQGALNYGYTF. The DNA for the CDR3 is TGTGCCAGCTCACCACAGGGGGCGCTTAACTATGGCTACACCTTC.

This clone was counted once. CDR3 loop: CASSLGLAPYEQYF. The DNA for the CDR3 is TGTGCCAGCAGCTTAGGCCTAGCCCCCTACGAGCAGTACTTC. The chain carries TRBV13 and TRBJ2-7; D is possibly TRBD2 (5 bases). CDR1 is PRHDT, CDR2 FYEKMQ, per germline (reference sequence). Trimming shortened V by 0 bases and J by 2 bases, and 8 bases separated the two germline ends. The CDR3 is 14 residues long.

The chain recombines TRBV2 with TRBJ2-7, with 8 bases lining up with TRBD1. The ends lost 5 bases at V and 4 bases at J; junction bases unmatched: 7. The length of the CDR3 is 14 residues. CDR1 and CDR2 (germline): SNHLY, FYNNEI. The CDR3 coding sequence is TGTGCCAGCAGTTACAGGGGGAAGGAGTACGAGCAGTACTTC. Amino acid sequence: CASSYRGKEYEQYF.

Only a few counts were recorded for this clone. This chain links TRBV30 with TRBJ1-5, with a possible D match to TRBD1 (5 bases). The CDR3 runs to 13 residues. V was clipped by 6 bases and J by 7 bases, with 16 bases between them. Germline-derived CDR1 and CDR2 are GTSNPN and SVGIG (reference sequence). The CDR3 coding sequence is TGTGCCTGCCGCAGGGAGGGCGGACAGCCCCAGCATTTT. Residues: CACRREGGQPQHF.

The chain uses TRBV30 and TRBJ2-3; D is ambiguous. Germline V gives CDR1 GTSNPN, CDR2 SVGIG (reference sequence). This CDR3 has 13 residues. Trimming shortened V by 2 bases and J by 4 bases, and 10 bases separated the two germline ends. The CDR3 loop reads CAWSKKAPDTQYF. The CDR3 region has the DNA TGTGCCTGGAGTAAGAAGGCTCCAGATACGCAGTATTTT.

The rearrangement joins TRBV2 to TRBJ2-5, with 8 bases that match TRBD2. Germline loops: CDR1 SNHLY, CDR2 FYNNEI. V gave up 2 bases and J gave up 5 bases; unmatched junction bases: 10. The CDR3 runs 16 residues. CDR3 in DNA: TGTGCCAGCAGTGAACTCGGTGCGGGAGGCGGCGAGACCCAGTACTTC. Translation gives CASSELGAGGGETQYF.

Only a few counts were recorded for this clone. The chain combines TRBV7-9 with TRBJ1-1; no firm D call. The V gene lost 8 bases and the J gene lost 8 bases, with 15 bases spanning the gap. In germline, CDR1 is SEHNR, CDR2 FQNEAQ (reference sequence). The CDR3 is 12 amino acids. This CDR3 reads CASRQVVGEAFF. DNA for the CDR3: TGTGCCAGCCGTCAAGTCGTGGGGGAAGCTTTCTTT.

The chain carries TRBV28 and TRBJ1-2; D is possibly TRBD1 (5 bases). Germline V CDR1 and CDR2: MDHEN, SYDVKM. The V and J ends lost 3 bases and 4 bases respectively, with 15 bases between them. The CDR3 has 15 amino acids. The CDR3 sequence is CASSFSRQGVYGYTF. The DNA for the CDR3 is TGTGCCAGCAGTTTTTCGAGGCAGGGTGTCTATGGCTACACCTTC.